This T cell receptor (beta chain) was retrieved from a study of blood T cell repertoires in COVID-19. The table came from immunoSEQ multiplex PCR; TCRdb's copy has only in-frame clones and leaves some out. In the table there are about 180,000 clones, 87% of which are singletons. This CDR3 has 13 residues. Trimming took off 5 bases at V and 4 bases at J, with 12 bases between the two ends. The germline V gene encodes CDR1 SNHLY and CDR2 FYNNEI. Sequences were obtained from PBMCs or T cells enriched from blood (not recorded which). The chain couples TRBV2 to TRBJ2-7; D not certain. This TCR was sampled from a human donor with acute COVID-19. The donor label of this sample is uncertain. The CDR3 sequence is CASSSQEGYEQYF. CDR3 DNA: TGTGCCAGCAGTAGCCAGGAAGGTTACGAGCAGTACTTC.